These 19 T cell receptor beta chains share one sample of origin, sequenced in a study of immune cell composition in non-small cell lung cancer. This table comes from immunoSEQ multiplex PCR, and its TCRdb copy is limited to in-frame clones, with some not included. The sample holds 5,000 or so clones, approximately 85% seen once. Sequencing was performed on lung tumor tissue. The source is a human donor with non-small cell lung cancer.

The CDR3 DNA sequence: TGTGCCAGCAGCGGGGGACTTGATCAGAAACTGTTTTTT. Translated: CASSGGLDQKLFF. This rearrangement joins TRBV9 to TRBJ1-4, with a weak D call TRBD1 (5 bases). V lost 3 bases and J 11 bases, leaving 14 bases between the germline ends. The CDR3 loop spans 13 amino acids. The germline gives CDR1 SGDLS, CDR2 YYNGEE.

The genes are TRBV19 and TRBJ2-2; D uncertain. V lost 3 bases and J 2 bases, leaving 16 bases between the germline ends. Germline V gives CDR1 LNHDA, CDR2 SQIVND (reference sequence). The CDR3 extends over 17 amino acids. The CDR3 region is CASSMGTTTSNTGELFF. In DNA, the CDR3 is TGTGCCAGTAGTATGGGCACAACCACATCCAACACCGGGGAGCTGTTTTTT.

This chain links TRBV5-1 with TRBJ2-7; 7 bases are a match to TRBD1. Germline V CDR1 and CDR2: SGHRS, YFSETQ. V lost 2 bases, J lost 4 bases, and 6 bases stayed unmatched. The length of the CDR3 is 14 residues. The DNA of the CDR3 is TGCGCCAGCAGCTTTGAAGGGGGCCTGTACGAGCAGTACTTC. Its translation: CASSFEGGLYEQYF. The variable domain in full, completed from reference TRBV5-1 and TRBJ2-7, reads KAGVTQTPRYLIKTRGQQVTLSCSPISGHRSVSWYQQTPGQGLQFLFEYFSETQRNKGNFPGRFSGRQFSNSRSEMNVSTLELGDSALYLCASSFEGGLYEQYFGPGTRLTVT.

The CDR3 sequence: CASSFSGTSTDTQYF. The CDR3 nucleotides are TGCGCCAGCAGCTTTAGCGGCACTAGCACAGATACGCAGTATTTT. The chain couples TRBV5-1 to TRBJ2-3; perhaps TRBD2 as D (6 bases). The CDR3 loop spans 15 amino acids. The ends were cut back, 2 bases at V and 0 bases at J, with 10 bases in the middle. The germline V gene has CDR1 SGHRS and CDR2 YFSETQ.

This chain joins TRBV11-2 and TRBJ1-2, with D hard to call. CDR1 and CDR2 from the germline V gene are SGHAT and FQNNGV. CDR3 length: 13 amino acids. The V end was cut by 5 bases, the J end by 8 bases, with 15 bases between. The CDR3 here is CASSPGGTGGYTF. CDR3 in DNA: TGTGCCAGCAGCCCGGGCGGCACGGGGGGCTACACCTTC.

The rearrangement joins TRBV5-5 to TRBJ2-1; 9 positions agree with TRBD2. Unmatched junction bases numbered 8, after V lost 2 bases and J lost 8 bases. From germline, CDR1 is SGHKS and CDR2 YYEKEE (reference sequence). The CDR3 is 15 amino acids. Here the CDR3 reads CASSFGREGLDEQFF. CDR3 nucleotide sequence: TGTGCCAGCAGCTTTGGGCGGGAGGGCCTGGATGAGCAGTTCTTC.

The V gene is TRBV6-5, the J gene TRBJ2-1, with D possibly TRBD2 on 6 matching bases. Between the trimmed V and J ends, which lost 6 bases and 0 bases, there was a span of 12 bases. Per germline, CDR1 MNHEY and CDR2 SVGAGI. The CDR3 sequence is 15 residues long. The CDR3 DNA reads TGTGCCAGCAGGGAGGGACTCCTCTCCTACAATGAGCAGTTCTTC. Translating gives CASREGLLSYNEQFF.

The chain uses TRBV5-6 and TRBJ1-5; no firm D call. The CDR3 covers 15 residues. Trimming took off 5 bases at V and 1 base at J, with 13 bases between the two ends. Germline loops: CDR1 SGHDT, CDR2 YYEEEE. In DNA form, the CDR3 reads TGTGCCAGCAGTCCGGGAGGTTACAGCAATCAGCCCCAGCATTTT. Translated, it gives CASSPGGYSNQPQHF.

The chain has TRBV27 and TRBJ2-2; 7 positions agree with TRBD1. The length of the CDR3 is 16 residues. After removal of 5 bases from V and 6 bases from J, the junction contained 12 bases not matched to a gene. The germline CDR1 and CDR2 sequences are MNHEY and SMNVEV (reference sequence). Here the CDR3 DNA reads TGTGCCAGCAGTGTTTGGGTGACAGGGATTGCCGGGGAGCTGTTTTTT. Translated: CASSVWVTGIAGELFF.

The rearrangement joins TRBV19 to TRBJ1-2, with a weak D call TRBD1 (5 bases). The CDR3 runs 14 residues. The ends were cut back, 10 bases at V and 3 bases at J, with 18 bases in the middle. Germline CDR1 and CDR2: LNHDA and SQIVND (reference sequence). The CDR3: CATSVRGSDYGYTF. CDR3 nucleotides: TGTGCCACCTCGGTACGGGGGTCCGACTATGGCTACACCTTC. Variable domain in full (rest from reference TRBV19 and TRBJ1-2): DGGITQSPKYLFRKEGQNVTLSCEQNLNHDAMYWYRQDPGQGLRLIYYSQIVNDFQKGDIAEGYSVSREKKESFPLTVTSAQKNPTAFYLCATSVRGSDYGYTFGSGTRLTVV.

A single count supports this clone. The rearrangement joins TRBV7-3 to TRBJ2-5; tentative D call: TRBD1 (5 bases). The CDR3 has 14 amino acids. The germline V gene has CDR1 SGHTA and CDR2 FQGTGA. V was cut by 4 bases and J by 4 bases, with 13 bases left in between. The chain's CDR3 is CASSSRQQGETQYF. DNA of the CDR3: TGTGCCAGCAGCTCGAGACAGCAAGGAGAGACCCAGTACTTC. Full variable domain (missing parts from reference TRBV7-3 and TRBJ2-5): GAGVSQTPSNKVTEKGKYVELRCDPISGHTALYWYRQSLGQGPEFLIYFQGTGAADDSGLPNDRFFAVRPEGSVSTLKIQRTERGDSAVYLCASSSRQQGETQYFGPGTRLLVL.

V gene TRBV10-2 combines with J gene TRBJ2-1; no firm D call. The CDR3 consists of 13 residues. The germline V gene encodes CDR1 WSHSY and CDR2 SAAADI. Trimming took 8 bases from V and 3 from J, leaving 11 bases between them. CDR3 sequence reads: CASEKTNYNEQFF. The CDR3 nucleotides read TGCGCCAGCGAAAAAACTAACTACAATGAGCAGTTCTTC.

The rearrangement joins TRBV25-1 to TRBJ1-1, with TRBD1 matching over 12 bases. The CDR3 extends over 15 amino acids. Germline lookup yields CDR1 MGHDK and CDR2 SYGVNS. V gave up 1 base and J gave up 10 bases; unmatched junction bases: 7. CDR3 sequence reads: CASSESTGTGGRAFF. In nucleotides, the CDR3 is TGTGCCAGCAGTGAATCCACCGGGACAGGGGGCCGAGCTTTCTTT.

This clone was counted only a few times. The chain couples TRBV7-3 to TRBJ1-1; tentatively, D is TRBD1 (5 bases). The V gene's germline CDR1 is SGHTA and CDR2 FQGTGA. Trimming took 4 bases from V and 7 from J, leaving 10 bases between them. This CDR3 has 12 residues. This CDR3 reads CASSSMGGEAFF. CDR3 DNA sequence: TGTGCCAGCAGCTCAATGGGGGGTGAAGCTTTCTTT.

This chain connects TRBV27 to TRBJ2-1, with D hard to call. The germline V gene has CDR1 MNHEY and CDR2 SMNVEV (reference sequence). CDR3 size: 17 residues. The ends were cut back, 6 bases at V and 0 bases at J, with 18 bases in the middle. CDR3 region: CASRHYLTASSYNEQFF. CDR3 sequence (DNA): TGTGCCAGCAGACACTACCTCACTGCAAGCTCCTACAATGAGCAGTTCTTC.

This chain connects TRBV7-2 to TRBJ1-3; no clear D gene. Germline V CDR1 and CDR2: SGHTA, FQGNSA. CDR3 length: 16 residues. V was trimmed by 3 bases and J by 0 bases, leaving 12 bases between them. The CDR3 DNA reads as TGTGCCAGCAGCTTGATTTGGCCCTCCTCTGGAAACACCATATATTTT. Its protein product is CASSLIWPSSGNTIYF.

The chain recombines TRBV2 with TRBJ2-5; a weak D match, TRBD1 (6 bases). V shed 2 bases and J shed 4 bases, with 11 bases lying between them. This CDR3 has 14 amino acids. Germline loops: CDR1 SNHLY, CDR2 FYNNEI. The CDR3 reads CASSEQGRGETQYF. The CDR3 bases are TGTGCCAGCAGTGAACAGGGCAGGGGAGAGACCCAGTACTTC.

The chain is built from TRBV9 and TRBJ1-4; tentatively, D is TRBD1 (5 bases). CDR3 length: 14 residues. Germline V gene lookup returns CDR1 SGDLS and CDR2 YYNGEE. The V end lost 0 bases, the J end lost 8 bases, and 11 bases lay between the germline ends. The CDR3 reads CASSVDGGLEKLFF. The CDR3 nucleotides are TGTGCCAGCAGCGTAGACGGGGGTTTAGAAAAACTGTTTTTT.

This clone occurred a few times. The chain uses TRBV4-2 and TRBJ1-1, with 8 bases lining up with TRBD1. V shed 4 bases, J shed 1 base, and the junction held 5 bases outside the gene matches. CDR1 is LGHNA, CDR2 YNFKEQ, per germline. The length of the CDR3 is 15 residues. CDR3 bases: TGTGCCAGCAGCCCGACAGGGGATCGGAACACTGAAGCTTTCTTT. Its translation is CASSPTGDRNTEAFF.